This TCR beta chain was identified in a study of human T cells and chemical hapten exposure. Points from the study as a whole: Positive correlation was observed between PT1 expanded TCR counts and patch test score.

Time point specified: patch test 1, 2 weeks after DPC sensitization. The treatment is: therapeutic diphenylcyclopropenone sensitization with weekly scalp DPC. It was unfractionated whole blood from which total RNA was extracted. On this clonotype itself: Its antigen is currently unknown.

V was cut by 4 bases and J by 2 bases, with 12 bases left in between. CDR3 length equals 14 residues. CDR1 and CDR2 (germline): SNHLY, FYNNEI. Via MiXCR, TCRdb re-called the RACE reads, giving one row per CDR3 protein. The sample shows roughly 50,000 distinct CDR3 sequences, 11% of them seen only once. The chain links TRBV2 to TRBJ2-7; the D gene is possibly TRBD1 (5 bases). Sequencing was performed on whole blood, taken in connection with sensitization to the hapten diphenylcyclopropenone (DPC). The receptor's source is a woman aged 40 to 55 with alopecia areata. Some clones in this sample may be carry-over from other donors' samples. The CDR3 bases are TGTGCCAGCAGTGCCTCCAGGGCTGCCTACGAGCAGTACTTC. Protein sequence: CASSASRAAYEQYF.